A few counts support the clone carrying this T cell receptor (beta chain). Its cognate antigen is unknown. TCRdb itself ran the reads through MiXCR, one entry per CDR3 protein. This table has around 430,000 distinct CDR3 sequences, about 39% appearing once. These data originate in a study of T cell repertoires in cytomegalovirus infection. Study summary: Recently identified HLA-C-restricted and well-studied HLA-B-restricted CMV epitopes were used. Public signatures in TCR beta pointed to CMV infection and matching HLA type.

Germline values: CDR1 MNHNS, CDR2 SASEGT. This CDR3 has 16 amino acids. Trimming shortened V by 2 bases and J by 1 base, and 12 bases separated the two germline ends. This clonotype was sampled from a human donor in good health (CMV status not recorded). Some clones in this sample may be carry-over from other donors' samples. This sequence joins TRBV6-1 and TRBJ2-1, with D possibly matching TRBD1 (6 bases). This material consisted of cultured PBMCs, taken from culture after CMV antigen stimulation. This CDR3 reads CASSENRVRSYNEQFF. The CDR3 bases are TGTGCCAGCAGTGAAAACAGGGTCAGGTCCTACAATGAGCAGTTCTTC.